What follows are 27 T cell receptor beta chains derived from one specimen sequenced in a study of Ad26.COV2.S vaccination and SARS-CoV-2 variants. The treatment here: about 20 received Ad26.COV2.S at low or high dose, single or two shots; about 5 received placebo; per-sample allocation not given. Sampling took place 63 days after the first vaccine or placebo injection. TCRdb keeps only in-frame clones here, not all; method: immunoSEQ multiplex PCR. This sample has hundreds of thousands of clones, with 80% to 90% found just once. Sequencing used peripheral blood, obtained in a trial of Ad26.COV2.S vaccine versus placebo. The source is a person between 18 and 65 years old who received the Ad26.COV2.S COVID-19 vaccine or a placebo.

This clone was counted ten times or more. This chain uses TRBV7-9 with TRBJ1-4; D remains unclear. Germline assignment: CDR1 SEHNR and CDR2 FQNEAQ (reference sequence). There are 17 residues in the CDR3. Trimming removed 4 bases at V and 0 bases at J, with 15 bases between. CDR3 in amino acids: CASSSSGPLSTNEKLFF. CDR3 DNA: TGTGCCAGCAGCTCTTCCGGGCCACTCTCAACTAATGAAAAACTGTTTTTT.

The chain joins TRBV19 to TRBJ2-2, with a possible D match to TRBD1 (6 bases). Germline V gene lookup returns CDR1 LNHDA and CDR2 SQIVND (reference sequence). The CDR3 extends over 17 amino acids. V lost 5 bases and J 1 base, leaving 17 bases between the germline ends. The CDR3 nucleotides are TGTGCCAGTAGTGCCCCTCGGGACACCAAGAACACCGGGGAGCTGTTTTTT. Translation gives CASSAPRDTKNTGELFF. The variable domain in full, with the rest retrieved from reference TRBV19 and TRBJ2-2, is DGGITQSPKYLFRKEGQNVTLSCEQNLNHDAMYWYRQDPGQGLRLIYYSQIVNDFQKGDIAEGYSVSREKKESFPLTVTSAQKNPTAFYLCASSAPRDTKNTGELFFGEGSRLTVL.

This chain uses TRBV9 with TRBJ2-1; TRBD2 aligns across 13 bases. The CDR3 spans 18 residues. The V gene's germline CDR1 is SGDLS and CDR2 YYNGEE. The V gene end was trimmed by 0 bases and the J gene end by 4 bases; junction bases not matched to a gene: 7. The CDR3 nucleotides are TGTGCCAGCAGCGTAGCTACGAGGACTAGCGGGAGTTACAATGAGCAGTTCTTC. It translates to CASSVATRTSGSYNEQFF.

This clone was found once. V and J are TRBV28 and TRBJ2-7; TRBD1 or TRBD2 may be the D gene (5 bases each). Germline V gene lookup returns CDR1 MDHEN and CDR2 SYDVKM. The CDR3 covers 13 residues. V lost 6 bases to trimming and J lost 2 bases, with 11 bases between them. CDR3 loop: CASRVGVAYEQYF. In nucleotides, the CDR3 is TGTGCCAGCAGGGTGGGGGTTGCCTACGAGCAGTACTTC. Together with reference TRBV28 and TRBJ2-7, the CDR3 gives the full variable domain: DVKVTQSSRYLVKRTGEKVFLECVQDMDHENMFWYRQDPGLGLRLIYFSYDVKMKEKGDIPEGYSVSREKKERFSLILESASTNQTSMYLCASRVGVAYEQYFGPGTRLTVT.

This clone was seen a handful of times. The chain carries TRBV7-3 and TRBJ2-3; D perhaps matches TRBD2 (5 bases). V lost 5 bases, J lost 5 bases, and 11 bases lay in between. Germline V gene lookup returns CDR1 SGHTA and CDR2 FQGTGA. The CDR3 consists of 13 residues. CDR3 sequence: CASSALAVDTQYF. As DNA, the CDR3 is TGTGCCAGCAGCGCGCTAGCTGTAGATACGCAGTATTTT.

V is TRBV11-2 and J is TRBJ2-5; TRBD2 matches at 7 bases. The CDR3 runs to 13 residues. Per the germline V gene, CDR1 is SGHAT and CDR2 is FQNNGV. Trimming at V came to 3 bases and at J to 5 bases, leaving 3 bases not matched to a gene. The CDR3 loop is CASSFAGVETQYF. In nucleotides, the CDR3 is TGTGCCAGCAGCTTCGCGGGGGTGGAGACCCAGTACTTC.

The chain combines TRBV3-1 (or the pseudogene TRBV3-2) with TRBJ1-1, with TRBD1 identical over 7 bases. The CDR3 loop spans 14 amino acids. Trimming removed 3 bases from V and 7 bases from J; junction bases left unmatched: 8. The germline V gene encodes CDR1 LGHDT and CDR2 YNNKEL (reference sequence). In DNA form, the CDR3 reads TGTGCCAGCAGCCACCCGTGGGACAGAGATGAAGCTTTCTTT. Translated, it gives CASSHPWDRDEAFF.

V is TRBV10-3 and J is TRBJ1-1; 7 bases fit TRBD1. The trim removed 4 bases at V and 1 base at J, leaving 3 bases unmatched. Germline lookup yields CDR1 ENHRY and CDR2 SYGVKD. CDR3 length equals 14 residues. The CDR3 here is CAISGQGPNTEAFF. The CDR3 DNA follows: TGTGCCATCAGTGGACAGGGCCCGAACACTGAAGCTTTCTTT.

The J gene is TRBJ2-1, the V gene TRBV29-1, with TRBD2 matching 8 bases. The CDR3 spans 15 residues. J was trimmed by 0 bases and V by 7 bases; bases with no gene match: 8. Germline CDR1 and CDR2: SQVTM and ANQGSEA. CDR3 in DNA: TGCAGCGCTGTGACTAGCGAGAGCTCCTACAATGAGCAGTTCTTC. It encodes CSAVTSESSYNEQFF.

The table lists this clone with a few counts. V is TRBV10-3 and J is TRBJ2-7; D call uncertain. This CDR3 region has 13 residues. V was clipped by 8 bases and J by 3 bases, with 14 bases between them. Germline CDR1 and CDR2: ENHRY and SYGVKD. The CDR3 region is CAIASPKHYEQYF. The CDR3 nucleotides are TGTGCCATCGCATCTCCGAAGCACTACGAGCAGTACTTC.

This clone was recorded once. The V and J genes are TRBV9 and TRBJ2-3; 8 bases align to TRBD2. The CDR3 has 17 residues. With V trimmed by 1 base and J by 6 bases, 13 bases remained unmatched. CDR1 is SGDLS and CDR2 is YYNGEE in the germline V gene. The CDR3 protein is CASSVRASGGAGDTQYF. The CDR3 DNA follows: TGTGCCAGCAGCGTAAGGGCCAGCGGGGGTGCTGGTGATACGCAGTATTTT.

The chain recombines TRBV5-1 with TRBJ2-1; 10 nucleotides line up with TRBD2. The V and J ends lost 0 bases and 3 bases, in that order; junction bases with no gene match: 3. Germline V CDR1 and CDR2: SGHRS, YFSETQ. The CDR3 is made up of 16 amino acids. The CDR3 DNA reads TGCGCCAGCAGCTTGGGAGGACTAGCGGTCTACAATGAGCAGTTCTTC. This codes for CASSLGGLAVYNEQFF.

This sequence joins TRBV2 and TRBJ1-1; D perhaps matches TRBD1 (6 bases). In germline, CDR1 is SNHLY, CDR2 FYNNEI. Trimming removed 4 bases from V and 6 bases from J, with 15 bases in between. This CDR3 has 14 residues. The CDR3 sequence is CASSGGQSWPEAFF. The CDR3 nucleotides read TGTGCCAGCAGTGGGGGACAATCTTGGCCTGAAGCTTTCTTT.

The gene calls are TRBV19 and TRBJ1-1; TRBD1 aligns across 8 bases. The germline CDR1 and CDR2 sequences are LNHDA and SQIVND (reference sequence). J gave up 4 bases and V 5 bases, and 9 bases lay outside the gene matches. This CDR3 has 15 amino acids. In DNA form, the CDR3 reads TGTGCCAGTAGTCCCCGACAGGGGTCAGCCACTGAAGCTTTCTTT. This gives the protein CASSPRQGSATEAFF.

The CDR3 nucleotides read TGTGCCAGCAGCCAAGGGGGAGCCACCAATGAAAAACTGTTTTTT. Its protein product is CASSQGGATNEKLFF. The chain combines TRBV4-2 with TRBJ1-4; the D is unclear. Looked up from germline, CDR1 is LGHNA and CDR2 is YNFKEQ. Trimming shortened V by 1 base and J by 5 bases, and 11 bases separated the two germline ends. This CDR3 is 15 amino acids long.

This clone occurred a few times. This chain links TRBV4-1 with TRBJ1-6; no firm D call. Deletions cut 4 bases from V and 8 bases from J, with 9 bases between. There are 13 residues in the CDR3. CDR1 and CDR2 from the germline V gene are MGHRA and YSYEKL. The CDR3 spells CASSLLSDSPLHF. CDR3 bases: TGCGCCAGCAGCCTGCTCTCCGATTCACCCCTCCACTTT.

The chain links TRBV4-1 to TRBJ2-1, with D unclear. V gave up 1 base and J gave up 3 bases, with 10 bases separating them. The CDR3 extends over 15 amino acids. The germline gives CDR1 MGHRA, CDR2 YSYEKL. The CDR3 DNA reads TGCGCCAGCAGCCAAGGTGCCGCCGTCTACAATGAGCAGTTCTTC. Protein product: CASSQGAAVYNEQFF.

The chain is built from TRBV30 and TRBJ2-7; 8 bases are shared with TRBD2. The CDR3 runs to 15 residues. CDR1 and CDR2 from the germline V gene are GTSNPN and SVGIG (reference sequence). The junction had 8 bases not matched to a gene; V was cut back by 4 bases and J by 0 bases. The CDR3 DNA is TGTGCCTGGACCCAAACGGGAGGGCCCTCCTACGAGCAGTACTTC. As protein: CAWTQTGGPSYEQYF.

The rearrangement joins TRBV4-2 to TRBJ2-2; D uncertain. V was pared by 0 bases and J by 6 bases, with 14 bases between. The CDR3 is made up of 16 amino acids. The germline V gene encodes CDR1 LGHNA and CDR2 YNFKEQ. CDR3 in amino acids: CASSQDWVGAPGELFF. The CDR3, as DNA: TGTGCCAGCAGCCAAGATTGGGTAGGAGCTCCCGGGGAGCTGTTTTTT.

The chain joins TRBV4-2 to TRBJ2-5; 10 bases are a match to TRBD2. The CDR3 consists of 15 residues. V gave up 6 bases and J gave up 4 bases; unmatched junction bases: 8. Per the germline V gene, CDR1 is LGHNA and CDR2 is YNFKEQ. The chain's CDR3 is CASRMSGGAGETQYF. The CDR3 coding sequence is TGTGCCAGCAGGATGAGCGGGGGGGCGGGAGAGACCCAGTACTTC.

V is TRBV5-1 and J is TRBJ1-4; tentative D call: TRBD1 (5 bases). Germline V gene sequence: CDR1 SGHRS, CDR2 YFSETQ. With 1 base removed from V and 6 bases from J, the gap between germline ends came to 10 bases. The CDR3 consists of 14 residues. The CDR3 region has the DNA TGCGCCAGCAGCTTGAGGGGATTTGATGAAAAACTGTTTTTT. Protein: CASSLRGFDEKLFF. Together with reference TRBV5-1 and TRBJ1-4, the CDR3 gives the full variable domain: KAGVTQTPRYLIKTRGQQVTLSCSPISGHRSVSWYQQTPGQGLQFLFEYFSETQRNKGNFPGRFSGRQFSNSRSEMNVSTLELGDSALYLCASSLRGFDEKLFFGSGTQLSVL.

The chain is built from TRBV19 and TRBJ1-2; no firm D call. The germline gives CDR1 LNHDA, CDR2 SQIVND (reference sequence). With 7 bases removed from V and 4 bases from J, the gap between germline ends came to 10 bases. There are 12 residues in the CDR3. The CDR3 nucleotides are TGTGCCAGTAACAAGGCAGCCTATGGCTACACCTTC. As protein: CASNKAAYGYTF.

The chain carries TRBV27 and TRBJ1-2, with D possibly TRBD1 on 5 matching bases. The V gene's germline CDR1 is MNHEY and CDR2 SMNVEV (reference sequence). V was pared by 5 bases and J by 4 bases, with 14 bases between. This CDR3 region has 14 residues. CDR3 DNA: TGTGCCAGCAGTCTCGCGAGGGGACGCTATGGCTACACCTTC. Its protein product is CASSLARGRYGYTF.

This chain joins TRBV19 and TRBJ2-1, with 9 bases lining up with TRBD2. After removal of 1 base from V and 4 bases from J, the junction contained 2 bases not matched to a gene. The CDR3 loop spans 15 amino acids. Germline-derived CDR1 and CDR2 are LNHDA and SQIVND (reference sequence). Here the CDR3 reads CASSIGLAVYNEQFF. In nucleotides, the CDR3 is TGTGCCAGTAGTATAGGACTAGCGGTATACAATGAGCAGTTCTTC.

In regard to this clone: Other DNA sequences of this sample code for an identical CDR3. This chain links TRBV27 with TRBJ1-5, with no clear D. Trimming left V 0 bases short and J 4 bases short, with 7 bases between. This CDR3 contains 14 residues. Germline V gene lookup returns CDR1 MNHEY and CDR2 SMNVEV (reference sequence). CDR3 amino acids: CASSLSPSNQPQHF. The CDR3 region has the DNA TGTGCCAGCAGTTTATCGCCCAGTAATCAGCCCCAGCATTTT.

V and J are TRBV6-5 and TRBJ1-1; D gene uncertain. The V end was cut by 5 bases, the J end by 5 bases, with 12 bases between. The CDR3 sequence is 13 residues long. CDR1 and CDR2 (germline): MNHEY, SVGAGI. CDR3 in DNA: TGTGCCAGCAGTCCCTCCCTGGGGACTGAAGCTTTCTTT. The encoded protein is CASSPSLGTEAFF.

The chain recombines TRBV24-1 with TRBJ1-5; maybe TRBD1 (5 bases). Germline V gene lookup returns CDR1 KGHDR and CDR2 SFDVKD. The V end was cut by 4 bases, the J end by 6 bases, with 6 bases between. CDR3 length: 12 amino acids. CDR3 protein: CATSEGGQPQHF. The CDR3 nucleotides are TGTGCCACCAGTGAGGGGGGTCAGCCCCAGCATTTT.